Sequencing of this TCR beta chain was carried out in a study of blood T cell repertoires in COVID-19. About the study: Sources were T cells, B-cell-depleted T cells, or PBMCs; the material itself was cDNA or gDNA.

J was trimmed by 0 bases and V by 4 bases; bases with no gene match: 1. CDR3 length equals 15 residues. From germline, CDR1 is KGHSH and CDR2 LQKENI. In the study's own analysis: It was from reference gene primer amplification that nucleated cell counts were estimated. Sequenced by immunoSEQ multiplex PCR; TCRdb stores in-frame clones only, minus some. For V, J and clone size, that table is used; D and trimming come from the DNA. In the table there are 150,000 to 200,000 clones, 86% of which are singletons. Regarding this clone: The sample contains more than one DNA sequence encoding this CDR3.

Clinical history reported by participants formed the basis on which cohorts were assigned. Either two negative PCRs, clearance, or symptom resolution qualified Cohort 3 donors as recovered. This receptor was taken from a woman aged 25 to 39 who had recovered from COVID-19. Sequencing input: PBMCs or T cells enriched from blood (not recorded which). V gene TRBV18 combines with J gene TRBJ2-7; 12 bases are a match to TRBD1. The CDR3 region has the DNA TGTGCCAGCTCACGGGGACAGGGGGCCTCCTACGAGCAGTACTTC. This sequence encodes CASSRGQGASYEQYF.